This T cell receptor (beta chain) originates from a study of T cells in Graves' hyperthyroidism and ophthalmopathy. Study overall: Pretreatment peripheral blood was obtained at initial diagnosis.

A few counts support this clonotype. J gave up 5 bases and V 1 base, and 5 bases lay outside the gene matches. The CDR3 is 15 amino acids. Germline CDR1 reads SGHDT; CDR2 reads YYEEEE. Diagnosis of hyperthyroidism was new in patients aged 18 to 65, and its duration was under 2 months. Clinical symptoms, serum thyroxine, TRAb, thyroid ultrasound and orbital computed tomography established diagnosis. The TCR beta CDR3 regions underwent amplification using RNA transcripts as the source. In the first-round RT-PCR of the TCR CDR3, the HTBI primer set was used. TCRdb fed the multiplex PCR reads into MiXCR, producing one record per CDR3 protein. Here the sample spans some 740,000 distinct CDR3 sequences, 13% to 15% being singletons.

Sequenced sample: blood. The chain combines TRBV5-6 with TRBJ2-1; TRBD1 matches at 8 bases. The TCR was taken from a woman aged 18-35 years with Graves' hyperthyroidism. The CDR3 DNA is TGTGCCAGCAGCTTGCCCGGGACAGGTCACAATGAGCAGTTCTTC. Translation: CASSLPGTGHNEQFF.